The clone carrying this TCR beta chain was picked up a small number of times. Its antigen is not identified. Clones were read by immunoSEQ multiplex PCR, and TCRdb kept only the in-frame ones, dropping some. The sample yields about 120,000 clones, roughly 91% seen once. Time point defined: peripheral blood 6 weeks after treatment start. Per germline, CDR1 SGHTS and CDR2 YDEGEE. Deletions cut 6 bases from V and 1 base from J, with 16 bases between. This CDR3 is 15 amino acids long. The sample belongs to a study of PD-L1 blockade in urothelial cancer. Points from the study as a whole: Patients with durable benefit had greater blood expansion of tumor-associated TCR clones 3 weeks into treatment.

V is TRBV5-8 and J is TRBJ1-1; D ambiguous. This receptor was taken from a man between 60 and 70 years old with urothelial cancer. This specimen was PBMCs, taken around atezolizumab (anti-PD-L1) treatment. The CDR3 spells CASTIQLQQNTEAFF. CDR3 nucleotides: TGTGCCAGCACCATTCAACTACAACAGAACACTGAAGCTTTCTTT.